Included here is one TCR beta chain sequence, with context. Germline-derived CDR1 and CDR2 are SQVTM and ANQGSEA. V lost 4 bases and J lost 5, with 8 bases in between. The CDR3 spans 12 residues. This sample is drawn from a study of blood T cell repertoires in COVID-19. Across the whole study: Acute and convalescent COVID-19 samples came from the United States, Italy and Spain. T cells, B-cell-depleted T cells, or PBMCs provided the cDNA or gDNA that served as material.

Original handling: Cell counts per sample came from amplifying reference gene primers. Assay: immunoSEQ multiplex PCR; the TCRdb copy retains only in-frame clones and omits some. V and J calls and clone size follow that table, whereas D and trimming were derived from the DNA. The data hold fewer than 150,000 clones, with 88% observed a single time. This clonotype originated in a man in his fifties or sixties with active or convalescent COVID-19. The gene calls are TRBV29-1 and TRBJ1-4; D gene uncertain. Sequenced material: peripheral blood. CDR3 sequence reads: CSVGPENEKLFF. In DNA form, the CDR3 reads TGCAGCGTTGGACCGGAGAATGAAAAACTGTTTTTT.